The 28 T cell receptor beta chains given below trace back to one sample, sequenced in a study of T cell responses to AZD1222 COVID-19 vaccine. Profiled with immunoSEQ multiplex PCR; TCRdb holds only in-frame clones, not every one. Altogether 85,000 to 100,000 clones are present, around 85% being singletons, with the ten largest covering approximately 6.8%. The input for sequencing was peripheral blood, taken on day 0 of AZD1222 vaccination. These receptors were collected from an adult in good health.

The V call is TRBV15, the J call TRBJ1-1; tentative D call: TRBD1 (6 bases). Trimming shortened V by 0 bases and J by 6 bases, and 14 bases separated the two germline ends. The CDR3 has 15 amino acids. CDR1 is LNHNV and CDR2 is YYDKDF in the germline V gene (reference sequence). The chain's CDR3 is CATSRDRGGSPEAFF. Here the CDR3 DNA reads TGTGCCACCAGCAGAGATCGAGGGGGAAGTCCTGAAGCTTTCTTT.

The chain joins TRBV27 to TRBJ1-1, with D unresolved. This CDR3 spans 13 amino acids. V lost 1 base and J 6 bases, leaving 9 bases between the germline ends. Germline-derived CDR1 and CDR2 are MNHEY and SMNVEV (reference sequence). The chain's CDR3 is CASSLYGTAEAFF. The CDR3 coding sequence is TGTGCCAGCAGTTTATATGGAACAGCTGAAGCTTTCTTT.

This clone was detected a few times. The CDR3 region has the DNA TGTGCCTGGAGTCCCGAAATTGGTGGTTCTGGAAACACCATATATTTT. Translation: CAWSPEIGGSGNTIYF. The chain joins TRBV30 to TRBJ1-3; no firm D call. Trimming removed 2 bases at V and 1 base at J, with 15 bases between. Germline V gives CDR1 GTSNPN, CDR2 SVGIG (reference sequence). The CDR3 has 16 amino acids.

This chain uses TRBV27 with TRBJ2-1, with TRBD2 as a possible D gene (5 bases). CDR3 length: 16 amino acids. Deletions cut 2 bases from V and 0 bases from J, with 11 bases between. CDR1 and CDR2 (germline): MNHEY, SMNVEV (reference sequence). Here the CDR3 DNA reads TGTGCCAGCAGTTTACGGGGAGTTCCCTCCTACAATGAGCAGTTCTTC. It encodes CASSLRGVPSYNEQFF.

V usage is TRBV11-2 and J usage is TRBJ1-6; D perhaps matches TRBD1 (5 bases). The V gene's germline CDR1 is SGHAT and CDR2 FQNNGV. Trimming stripped 4 bases from V and 7 bases from J, with 17 bases between. The CDR3 is 16 amino acids. In DNA form, the CDR3 reads TGTGCCAGCAGCTCTTTAAGGGGTGAGGGGAATTCACCCCTCCACTTT. Encoded protein: CASSSLRGEGNSPLHF.

This sequence joins TRBV5-8 and TRBJ1-1, with no clear D. The length of the CDR3 is 15 residues. Looked up from germline, CDR1 is SGHTS and CDR2 is YDEGEE. V shed 1 base and J shed 2 bases, with 12 bases lying between them. The CDR3 here is CASSLTRGSNTEAFF. The CDR3 nucleotides are TGTGCCAGCAGCTTGACCCGCGGATCAAACACTGAAGCTTTCTTT.

This chain links TRBV7-9 with TRBJ1-5; no clear D. Germline CDR1 SEHNR, CDR2 FQNEAQ (reference sequence). This CDR3 spans 16 amino acids. Deletions cut 5 bases from V and 7 bases from J, with 21 bases between. CDR3 residues: CASSDNRAPVGQPQHF. The CDR3 region has the DNA TGTGCCAGCAGCGACAACCGGGCTCCGGTCGGGCAGCCCCAGCATTTT. Variable domain in full (rest from reference TRBV7-9 and TRBJ1-5): DTGVSQNPRHKITKRGQNVTFRCDPISEHNRLYWYRQTLGQGPEFLTYFQNEAQLEKSRLLSDRFSAERPKGSFSTLEIQRTEQGDSAMYLCASSDNRAPVGQPQHFGDGTRLSIL.

The chain joins TRBV19 to TRBJ1-1; D possibly corresponds to TRBD1 (5 bases). The CDR3 runs 14 residues. CDR1 LNHDA and CDR2 SQIVND come from the germline V gene (reference sequence). V was trimmed by 4 bases and J by 4 bases, leaving 13 bases between them. CDR3 region: CASSTVGGTTEAFF. The DNA for the CDR3 is TGTGCCAGTAGTACGGTGGGGGGTACCACTGAAGCTTTCTTT.

The chain couples TRBV7-6 to TRBJ2-7, with D possibly matching TRBD2 (7 bases). V lost 5 bases and J 3 bases, leaving 20 bases between the germline ends. From germline, CDR1 is SGHVS and CDR2 FNYEAQ. The CDR3 covers 16 residues. CDR3 residues: CASSPYLGGQIYEQYF. The DNA of the CDR3 is TGTGCCAGCAGCCCCTATTTGGGGGGGCAAATCTACGAGCAGTACTTC.

Details on this clone: Likely a read error: the CDR3 ends without its conserved phenylalanine or tryptophan. The chain has TRBV7-9 and TRBJ1-2, with D possibly matching TRBD1 (6 bases). Germline V gene lookup returns CDR1 SEHNR and CDR2 FQNEAQ (reference sequence). The CDR3 totals 13 residues. Trimming took off 5 bases at V and 8 bases at J, with 15 bases between the two ends. Here the CDR3 reads CASSGPQGGGYTL. In DNA form, the CDR3 reads TGTGCCAGCAGCGGACCACAGGGAGGAGGCTACACCCTC.

The rearrangement uses TRBV7-8 and TRBJ2-7; no reliable D call. Germline assignment: CDR1 SGHVS and CDR2 FQNEAQ. Trimming cost V 9 bases and J 0 bases, with 12 bases left between them. The CDR3 loop spans 13 amino acids. In DNA, the CDR3 is TGTGCCAGTTACGACACCTACTCCTACGAGCAGTACTTC. Translated, it gives CASYDTYSYEQYF.

The sample holds one count of this clone. This chain uses TRBV29-1 with TRBJ2-3; D not resolved. CDR3 length: 14 residues. V lost 2 bases and J lost 6, with 15 bases in between. Germline-derived CDR1 and CDR2 are SQVTM and ANQGSEA. The CDR3: CSVESDIQGDTQYF. CDR3 bases: TGCAGCGTTGAAAGTGACATCCAAGGTGATACGCAGTATTTT.

The rearrangement joins TRBV7-2 to TRBJ2-5, with D unclear. Germline V gene data show CDR1 as SGHTA and CDR2 as FQGNSA. This CDR3 has 15 residues. V was trimmed by 1 base and J by 2 bases, leaving 11 bases between them. In DNA, the CDR3 is TGTGCCAGCAGCTTAGTGGCAGACCCTCAAGAGACCCAGTACTTC. Its protein product is CASSLVADPQETQYF.

This sequence joins TRBV10-3 and TRBJ2-5; D may correspond to TRBD1 or TRBD2 (5 bases each). Per germline, CDR1 ENHRY and CDR2 SYGVKD. Trimming removed 6 bases at V and 5 bases at J, with 16 bases between. The CDR3 contains 14 residues. The CDR3: CAIREGTLGETQYF. The DNA of the CDR3 is TGTGCCATCAGAGAAGGGACGCTGGGGGAGACCCAGTACTTC.

The chain combines TRBV6-5 with TRBJ1-1; the D is unclear. The CDR3 runs 13 residues. V was cut by 6 bases and J by 4 bases, with 12 bases left in between. The germline V gene encodes CDR1 MNHEY and CDR2 SVGAGI. The CDR3 sequence: CASSPPQFTEAFF. CDR3 nucleotide sequence: TGTGCCAGCAGCCCCCCCCAGTTCACTGAAGCTTTCTTT.

The chain links TRBV6-2 or TRBV6-3 to TRBJ2-1; the D gene is possibly TRBD1 (6 bases). CDR1 is MNHEY, CDR2 SVGEGT, per germline. V shed 2 bases and J shed 2 bases, with 16 bases lying between them. The CDR3 extends over 17 amino acids. The CDR3, as DNA: TGTGCCAGCAGTTACCAGCCCAGGGGACGGGCCTACAATGAGCAGTTCTTC. Translation gives CASSYQPRGRAYNEQFF.

This rearrangement joins TRBV5-1 to TRBJ2-5, with TRBD2 identical over 12 bases. V trimming: 4 bases; J trimming: 0 bases; junction bases outside the gene matches: 10. Per the germline V gene, CDR1 is SGHRS and CDR2 is YFSETQ. CDR3 length: 18 residues. DNA for the CDR3: TGCGCCAGCAGCCTAACGTCTAGCGGGGGGGCGTACCAAGAGACCCAGTACTTC. Protein: CASSLTSSGGAYQETQYF.

V gene TRBV30 combines with J gene TRBJ2-7; 9 bases line up with TRBD1. The CDR3 totals 13 residues. From germline, CDR1 is GTSNPN and CDR2 SVGIG (reference sequence). V shed 3 bases, J shed 3 bases, and the junction held 3 bases outside the gene matches. The CDR3 spells CAWSRTGVYEQYF. CDR3 sequence (DNA): TGTGCCTGGAGCCGGACAGGGGTCTACGAGCAGTACTTC.

This chain joins TRBV6-5 and TRBJ1-4; TRBD1 agrees at 8 bases. CDR1 and CDR2 (germline): MNHEY, SVGAGI. The V and J ends lost 0 bases and 7 bases, in that order; junction bases with no gene match: 7. The CDR3 is made up of 16 amino acids. Written as DNA, the CDR3 is TGTGCCAGCAGTTACTCTTCCGGGACAGGCGGTGAAAAACTGTTTTTT. This encodes CASSYSSGTGGEKLFF.

The chain links TRBV19 to TRBJ1-2; the D is unclear. Trimming shortened V by 2 bases and J by 7 bases, and 11 bases separated the two germline ends. The CDR3 has 13 amino acids. Germline CDR1 is LNHDA and CDR2 is SQIVND (reference sequence). The CDR3: CASSINSDRGYTF. The CDR3 DNA sequence: TGTGCCAGTAGTATAAACAGTGATCGTGGCTACACCTTC.

The table lists this clone with a few counts. V usage is TRBV4-2 and J usage is TRBJ2-1; D gene ambiguous. Per germline, CDR1 LGHNA and CDR2 YNFKEQ. There are 13 residues in the CDR3. Trimming removed 3 bases from V and 9 bases from J, with 12 bases in between. CDR3 in DNA: TGTGCCAGCAGCCACAACCTGGTTGGTGAGCAGTTCTTC. It specifies CASSHNLVGEQFF.

This sequence joins TRBV12-1 and TRBJ2-5; the table's D call TRBD1 went unverified against the DNA. TRBV12-1 is designated a pseudogene. There are 13 residues in the CDR3. The CDR3 loop reads CASSFDRAETQYF. The CDR3 DNA follows: TGTGCCAGCAGTTTTGACAGGGCTGAGACCCAGTACTTC.

The V call is TRBV6-2 or TRBV6-3, the J call TRBJ2-7, with D maybe TRBD2 (6 bases). Trimming cost V 2 bases and J 4 bases, with 9 bases left between them. The CDR3 consists of 13 residues. Looked up from germline, CDR1 is MNHEY and CDR2 is SVGEGT. This CDR3 reads CASSYGRTYEQYF. CDR3 nucleotide sequence: TGTGCCAGCAGTTACGGGAGGACTTACGAGCAGTACTTC.

The genes are TRBV7-9 and TRBJ1-2; unclear D gene. The CDR3 is made up of 14 amino acids. V shed 1 base and J shed 8 bases, with 14 bases lying between them. Per the germline V gene, CDR1 is SEHNR and CDR2 is FQNEAQ (reference sequence). The CDR3 loop reads CASSLEATAGGYTF. CDR3 in DNA: TGTGCCAGCAGCTTAGAGGCCACAGCGGGCGGCTACACCTTC.

The chain uses TRBV6-1 and TRBJ1-5; weak D call: TRBD1 (5 bases). Germline CDR1 reads MNHNS; CDR2 reads SASEGT. The V gene lost 0 bases and the J gene lost 5 bases, with 11 bases spanning the gap. The length of the CDR3 is 15 residues. CDR3 region: CASSEAGGTYQPQHF. In nucleotides, the CDR3 is TGTGCCAGCAGTGAAGCCGGGGGAACATATCAGCCCCAGCATTTT.

The chain joins TRBV4-3 to TRBJ2-2; D not certain. There are 15 residues in the CDR3. Germline loops: CDR1 LGHNA, CDR2 YSLEER. Between the trimmed V and J ends, which lost 0 bases and 8 bases, there was a span of 13 bases. The CDR3 spells CASSQELGMGGELFF. CDR3 DNA sequence: TGCGCCAGCAGCCAAGAATTGGGGATGGGAGGGGAGCTGTTTTTT.

The chain combines TRBV7-9 with TRBJ1-1; D is ambiguous. CDR1 is SEHNR and CDR2 is FQNEAQ in the germline V gene (reference sequence). V was trimmed by 5 bases and J by 1 base, leaving 8 bases between them. CDR3 length: 13 amino acids. Here the CDR3 DNA reads TGTGCCAGCAGCCCAGCCTCGAACACTGAAGCTTTCTTT. Its protein is CASSPASNTEAFF.

The chain is built from TRBV24-1 and TRBJ1-5; unclear D gene. V gave up 9 bases and J gave up 2 bases, with 13 bases separating them. CDR1 and CDR2 (germline): KGHDR, SFDVKD. There are 14 residues in the CDR3. As DNA, the CDR3 is TGTGCCACCCAGACGGGCCTTGGCAATCAGCCCCAGCATTTT. It codes for CATQTGLGNQPQHF.